This T cell receptor beta chain was found in a study of T cells in Graves' hyperthyroidism and ophthalmopathy. Across the study: The authors collected peripheral blood at initial diagnosis, before any treatment.

RNA transcripts yielded amplified TCR beta CDR3 regions. A set of HTBI primers served as the primers for a first-round RT-PCR of the TCR CDR3. In TCRdb, the multiplex PCR reads were re-called with MiXCR into one record per CDR3 protein. Among 250,000 to 300,000 distinct CDR3 sequences, approximately 14% were seen once, and the ten largest hold over 25%. V lost 7 bases to trimming and J lost 1 base, with 10 bases between them. The CDR3 sequence is 13 residues long. The rearrangement joins TRBV12-3 or TRBV12-4 to TRBJ1-2; D is possibly TRBD1 (6 bases). This clonotype was sampled from a woman aged 50 to 60 with Graves' hyperthyroidism that later progressed to Graves' ophthalmopathy. Sequenced: blood. The CDR3 nucleotides read TGTGCCAGCACCGGAGGGGGTAACTATGGCTACACCTTC. Protein: CASTGGGNYGYTF.